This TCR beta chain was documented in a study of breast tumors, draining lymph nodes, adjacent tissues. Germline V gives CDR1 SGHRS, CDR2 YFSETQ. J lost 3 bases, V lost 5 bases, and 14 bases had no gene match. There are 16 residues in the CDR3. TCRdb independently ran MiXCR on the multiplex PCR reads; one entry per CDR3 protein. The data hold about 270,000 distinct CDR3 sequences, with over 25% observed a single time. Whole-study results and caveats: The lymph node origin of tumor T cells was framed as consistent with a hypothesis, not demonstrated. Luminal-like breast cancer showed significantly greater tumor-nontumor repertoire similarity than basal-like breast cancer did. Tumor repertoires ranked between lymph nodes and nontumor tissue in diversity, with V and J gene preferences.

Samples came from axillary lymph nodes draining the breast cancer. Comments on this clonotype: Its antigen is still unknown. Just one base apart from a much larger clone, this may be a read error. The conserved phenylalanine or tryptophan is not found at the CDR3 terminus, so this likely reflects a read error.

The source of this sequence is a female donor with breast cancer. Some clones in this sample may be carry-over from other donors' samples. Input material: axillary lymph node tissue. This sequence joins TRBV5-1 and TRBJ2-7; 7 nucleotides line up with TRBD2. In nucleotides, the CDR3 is TGCGCCAGCAGTCAAAGAGCTAGCGGTGGAGACTACGAGCAGTACTCC. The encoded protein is CASSQRASGGDYEQYS.